The 22 T cell receptor beta chains presented below share a single source sample, sequenced in a study of T cell clonality in common variable immunodeficiency. Clones were sequenced by immunoSEQ multiplex PCR, and TCRdb holds only the in-frame ones, with some missing. The table lists more than 35,000 clones, no singletons, with 0.8% to 1% in the top ten. Sequenced sample: peripheral blood mononuclear cells. The receptors stem from a person aged 18 to 75 in good health.

The sample holds many counts of this clone. The read ends 3 residues early relative to the CDR3; the germline J gene fills the gap. This chain links TRBV9 with TRBJ2-3, with 8 nucleotides matching TRBD1. Germline trimming cut 0 bases from V and 3 bases from J; bases unmatched to any gene: 15. The CDR3 is 19 residues long. Germline V gene sequence: CDR1 SGDLS, CDR2 YYNGEE. CDR3 DNA (partial): TGTGCCAGCAGCGTAGGGATCAGGGGGCGCTCGGTCGAAACAGATACG. Translation gives CASSVGIRGRSVETDT. The whole CDR3 reads CASSVGIRGRSVETDTQYF. Using reference TRBV9 and TRBJ2-3 for the parts outside the CDR3, the full variable domain is DSGVTQTPKHLITATGQRVTLRCSPRSGDLSVYWYQQSLDQGLQFLIQYYNGEERAKGNILERFSAQQFPDLHSELNLSSLELGDSALYFCASSVGIRGRSVETDTQYFGPGTRLTVL.

This clone was counted at least ten times. The read stops 3 residues short of the end of the CDR3; the missing end is completed from the germline J gene. The chain recombines TRBV10-3 with TRBJ1-3; 8 nucleotides match TRBD1. The CDR3 loop spans 12 amino acids. CDR1 is ENHRY and CDR2 is SYGVKD in the germline V gene. Trimming removed 9 bases from V and 4 bases from J; junction bases left unmatched: 2. The DNA read from the CDR3 is TGTGCCATACGGACAGGGGGAAACACC. Its protein is CAIRTGGNT. The whole CDR3 reads CAIRTGGNTIYF.

This clone has ten or more counts. Sequencing ends 3 residues short of the CDR3 end; the germline J gene provides the rest. The rearrangement joins TRBV29-1 to TRBJ1-3; TRBD1 might be the D (5 bases). CDR3 length equals 14 residues. With 4 bases removed from V and 3 bases from J, the gap between germline ends came to 13 bases. From germline, CDR1 is SQVTM and CDR2 ANQGSEA. CDR3 DNA, as far as it was read: TGCAGCGTTGGAGGGGAAGAAATTGGAAACACC. It specifies CSVGGEEIGNT. The entire CDR3 protein reads CSVGGEEIGNTIYF.

In its sample, this clone was seen many times. From the germline J gene comes the end of the CDR3, since the read stops 3 residues before it. The V gene is TRBV2, the J gene TRBJ2-7; weak D call: TRBD2 (6 bases). Germline V gene lookup returns CDR1 SNHLY and CDR2 FYNNEI. The CDR3 has 13 amino acids. The ends were cut back, 5 bases at V and 1 base at J, with 9 bases in the middle. Partial CDR3 DNA: TGTGCCAGCAGTTCGGGACTTTCCTACGAG. Protein: CASSSGLSYE. The complete CDR3 protein is CASSSGLSYEQYF.

This clone was picked up many times. CDR3 loop: CASSADGTDYNEQFF. The part of the CDR3 DNA that was read is TGTGCCAGCAGCGCCGATGGGACAGACTACAATGAG. This chain uses TRBV9 with TRBJ2-1; 7 bases map to TRBD1. Read sequence stops 3 residues before the CDR3 end, and the germline J gene provides the missing end. Trimming removed 3 bases from V and 3 bases from J; junction bases left unmatched: 6. The CDR3 extends over 15 amino acids. Per the germline V gene, CDR1 is SGDLS and CDR2 is YYNGEE.

This clone was seen many times. The read falls 3 residues short of the CDR3 end, and the missing part is taken from the germline J gene. The chain couples TRBV7-6 to TRBJ2-2; D possibly corresponds to TRBD2 (6 bases). The CDR3 consists of 18 residues. Trimming cost V 3 bases and J 6 bases, with 23 bases left between them. Germline V gene data show CDR1 as SGHVS and CDR2 as FNYEAQ. The CDR3 DNA, read in part, is TGTGCCAGCAGCTTCGGTTCGCCCGCAGGGTCGGGAGCCGGGGAG. It translates to CASSFGSPAGSGAGE. The whole CDR3 region reads CASSFGSPAGSGAGELFF.

This clone was detected many times. The CDR3 here is CSSQNTGAQETQYF. CDR3 bases read: TGCAGCTCGCAAAATACAGGGGCCCAAGAGACC. The rearrangement joins TRBV29-1 to TRBJ2-5; 7 bases align to TRBD1. The read ends 3 residues early relative to the CDR3; the germline J gene fills the gap. The germline gives CDR1 SQVTM, CDR2 ANQGSEA. V was pared by 8 bases and J by 1 base, with 10 bases of the junction left unmatched. The CDR3 length is 14 residues. The entire variable domain, with the rest obtained from reference TRBV29-1 and TRBJ2-5, is as follows: SAVISQKPSRDICQRGTSLTIQCQVDSQVTMMFWYRQQPGQSLTLIATANQGSEATYESGFVIDKFPISRPNLTFSTLTVSNMSPEDSSIYLCSSQNTGAQETQYFGPGTRLLVL.

In this sample, this clone turned up many times. The read ends 3 residues early relative to the CDR3; the germline J gene fills the gap. The rearrangement links TRBV5-6 to TRBJ1-5; D call uncertain. The CDR3 is 12 residues long. Trimming removed 0 bases at V and 6 bases at J, with 4 bases between. CDR1 is SGHDT, CDR2 YYEEEE, per germline. CDR3 sequence reads: CASSLGAQPQHF. CDR3 bases read: TGTGCCAGCAGCTTGGGAGCTCAGCCC. The full variable domain, with the rest looked up from reference TRBV5-6 and TRBJ1-5, is DAGVTQSPTHLIKTRGQQVTLRCSPKSGHDTVSWYQQALGQGPQFIFQYYEEEERQRGNFPDRFSGHQFPNYSSELNVNALLLGDSALYLCASSLGAQPQHFGDGTRLSIL.

Comment on this clone: The read ends 3 residues shy of where the CDR3 ends; the end is completed using the germline J gene. The chain is built from TRBV11-2 and TRBJ1-1; D is ambiguous. Trimming stripped 5 bases from V and 3 bases from J, with 10 bases between. Germline CDR1 SGHAT, CDR2 FQNNGV. This CDR3 is 13 amino acids long. This CDR3 reads CASSEDRDTEAFF. Partial CDR3 DNA: TGTGCCAGCAGCGAGGATCGGGACACTGAA.

This clone was seen only a few times. The CDR3 end is not reached by the read, which stops 3 residues before it; the germline J gene fills it in. This chain uses TRBV7-2 with TRBJ1-2, with D unresolved. Looked up from germline, CDR1 is SGHTA and CDR2 is FQGNSA. The CDR3 sequence is 13 residues long. The CDR3 bases that were read are TGTGCCAGCAGTCCCTATTACACAGATACC. It specifies CASSPYYTDT. The full CDR3 protein reads CASSPYYTDTYTF.

For this clone: Read coverage stops 3 residues before the CDR3 terminus; the germline J gene supplies the remainder. The chain recombines TRBV7-2 with TRBJ1-5; D gene unclear. This CDR3 region has 15 residues. The germline gives CDR1 SGHTA, CDR2 FQGNSA. V dropped 1 base and J dropped 0 bases, with 7 bases sitting between them. The CDR3 loop reads CASSLGAYSNQPQHF. Partial CDR3 DNA: TGTGCCAGCAGCTTAGGAGCTTATAGCAATCAGCCC.

This clone was observed at least ten times. The read comes to an end 3 residues before the CDR3 does, leaving the germline J gene to fill in the end. V and J are TRBV20-1 and TRBJ2-3; TRBD1 matches 9 bases. This CDR3 contains 16 residues. Germline trimming cut 0 bases from V and 1 base from J; bases unmatched to any gene: 5. Germline assignment: CDR1 DFQATT and CDR2 SNEGSKA (reference sequence). CDR3 bases read: TGCAGTGCTAGAGATCTCGGGGACAGGGGCACAGATACG. As protein: CSARDLGDRGTDT. The entire CDR3 reads CSARDLGDRGTDTQYF.

This clone was detected many times. The observed sequence ends 3 residues before the CDR3 terminus, with the missing tail filled in from the germline J gene. The chain couples TRBV7-2 to TRBJ1-4; weak D call: TRBD1 (6 bases). Between the trimmed V and J ends, which lost 4 bases and 8 bases, there was a span of 14 bases. This CDR3 spans 14 amino acids. Germline V lookup: CDR1 SGHTA, CDR2 FQGNSA. CDR3 bases read: TGTGCCAGCAGCTGGGGGAAGGGACAAGAAAAA. Its translation: CASSWGKGQEK. The CDR3, in full, reads CASSWGKGQEKLFF. Combining the CDR3 with reference TRBV7-2 and TRBJ1-4 gives the whole variable domain GAGVSQSPSNKVTEKGKDVELRCDPISGHTALYWYRQSLGQGLEFLIYFQGNSAPDKSGLPSDRFSAERTGGSVSTLTIQRTQQEDSAVYLCASSWGKGQEKLFFGSGTQLSVL.

This clone showed up many times. Read coverage stops 3 residues before the CDR3 terminus; the germline J gene supplies the remainder. The chain is built from TRBV27 and TRBJ2-1; TRBD2 aligns across 8 bases. Germline CDR1 is MNHEY and CDR2 is SMNVEV (reference sequence). CDR3 length: 19 amino acids. Trimming cost V 3 bases and J 7 bases; bases outside gene matches: 20. The DNA read from the CDR3 is TGTGCCAGCAGTTTGTTCGGGTTGGGGGCGGGAGGTTTGGGGAATGAG. Protein: CASSLFGLGAGGLGNE. The CDR3, in full, reads CASSLFGLGAGGLGNEQFF.

This clone was picked up many times. The sequence runs out 3 residues before the end of the CDR3; the remainder is reconstructed from the germline J gene. The genes are TRBV5-1 and TRBJ1-1, with D tentatively TRBD1 (5 bases). The V end lost 4 bases, the J end lost 7 bases, and 17 bases lay between the germline ends. From germline, CDR1 is SGHRS and CDR2 YFSETQ. This CDR3 is 14 amino acids long. CDR3 residues: CASSGQGSGDEAFF. The sequenced CDR3 bases are TGCGCCAGCAGCGGTCAGGGTTCGGGGGATGAA. Looking up the rest from reference TRBV5-1 and TRBJ1-1 gives the full variable domain: KAGVTQTPRYLIKTRGQQVTLSCSPISGHRSVSWYQQTPGQGLQFLFEYFSETQRNKGNFPGRFSGRQFSNSRSEMNVSTLELGDSALYLCASSGQGSGDEAFFGQGTRLTVV.

This clone was seen many times. The read ends 3 residues before the CDR3 terminus; that terminus is restored from the germline J gene. The chain has TRBV7-9 and TRBJ2-1; 12 bases map to TRBD1. This CDR3 is built from 15 residues. CDR1 and CDR2 (germline): SEHNR, FQNEAQ (reference sequence). V gave up 10 bases and J gave up 8 bases; unmatched junction bases: 12. Here the CDR3 reads CATGPGTGGLYEQFF. The sequenced part of the CDR3 DNA is TGTGCCACCGGACCCGGGACAGGGGGCCTCTATGAG. The full variable domain, in which reference TRBV7-9 and TRBJ2-1 provide the parts outside the CDR3, is DTGVSQNPRHKITKRGQNVTFRCDPISEHNRLYWYRQTLGQGPEFLTYFQNEAQLEKSRLLSDRFSAERPKGSFSTLEIQRTEQGDSAMYLCATGPGTGGLYEQFFGPGTRLTVL.

This clone has at least ten counts. The read comes to an end 3 residues before the CDR3 does, leaving the germline J gene to fill in the end. This chain links TRBV11-3 with TRBJ1-6; the D is unclear. Trimming left V 5 bases short and J 8 bases short, with 10 bases between. The CDR3 is 13 amino acids. Germline V gene lookup returns CDR1 SGHNT and CDR2 YENEEA. CDR3 amino acids: CASSLDMDSPLHF. CDR3 DNA (partial): TGTGCCAGCAGCCTTGACATGGATTCACCC. The whole variable domain, filled in from reference TRBV11-3 and TRBJ1-6, reads EAGVVQSPRYKIIEKKQPVAFWCNPISGHNTLYWYLQNLGQGPELLIRYENEEAVDDSQLPKDRFSAERLKGVDSTLKIQPAELGDSAVYLCASSLDMDSPLHFGNGTRLTVT.

The sample holds many counts of this clone. CDR3: CAISVAGTSGTDTQYF. The sequenced CDR3 bases are TGTGCCATCAGTGTAGCCGGGACTAGCGGTACAGATACG. The chain has TRBV10-3 and TRBJ2-3; 11 bases agree with TRBD2. The CDR3 end is not reached by the read, which stops 3 residues before it; the germline J gene fills it in. The CDR3 totals 16 residues. The ends lost 4 bases at V and 3 bases at J; junction bases unmatched: 6. The V gene's germline CDR1 is ENHRY and CDR2 SYGVKD.

This clone has a count of ten or more. The read stops 3 residues short of the end of the CDR3; the missing end is completed from the germline J gene. The sample holds other DNA sequences that translate to the same CDR3. The V call is TRBV27, the J call TRBJ2-3; D is perhaps TRBD2 (6 bases). Deletions cut 2 bases from V and 0 bases from J, with 15 bases between. The CDR3 sequence is 17 residues long. The germline gives CDR1 MNHEY, CDR2 SMNVEV (reference sequence). The CDR3 bases that were read are TGTGCCAGCAGTTTAATCGGGGGACGAGAAAGCACAGATACG. It encodes CASSLIGGRESTDT. From start to end, the CDR3 is CASSLIGGRESTDTQYF.

This clone was found many times. The DNA ends 3 residues before the CDR3 does, and the rest of the CDR3 is filled in from the germline J gene. J is TRBJ1-2 and V is TRBV7-2; TRBD1 agrees at 10 bases. Germline V gene data show CDR1 as SGHTA and CDR2 as FQGNSA. The V and J ends lost 5 bases and 4 bases, in that order; junction bases with no gene match: 4. This CDR3 region has 14 residues. The part of the CDR3 DNA that was read is TGTGCCAGCAGCCCGGGACAGGGGACCTATGGC. Translation gives CASSPGQGTYG. The entire CDR3 is CASSPGQGTYGYTF.

This clone showed up many times. The sequenced fragment ends 3 residues before the CDR3 boundary, so the rest is inferred from the germline J gene. This chain links TRBV11-3 with TRBJ2-5; D remains unclear. V lost 5 bases and J 2 bases, leaving 9 bases between the germline ends. In germline, CDR1 is SGHNT, CDR2 YENEEA. CDR3 length equals 13 residues. The CDR3 reads CASSQRRQETQYF. Partial CDR3 DNA: TGTGCCAGCAGCCAGCGACGGCAAGAGACC.

In this sample, this clone turned up many times. The read ends 3 residues shy of where the CDR3 ends; the end is completed using the germline J gene. This sequence joins TRBV19 and TRBJ1-2; D is perhaps TRBD1 (6 bases). Germline loops: CDR1 LNHDA, CDR2 SQIVND (reference sequence). With 2 bases removed from V and 4 bases from J, the gap between germline ends came to 14 bases. This CDR3 comprises 15 residues. The part of the CDR3 DNA that was read is TGTGCCAGTAGTATAACTCTGAGACAGGTCTATGGC. As protein: CASSITLRQVYG. In full, the CDR3 reads CASSITLRQVYGYTF.